These 11 T cell receptor beta chains were sequenced from one sample in a study of beta chain features in type 1 diabetes. The entirety of the isolated RNA underwent reverse transcription, so expressed TCRB transcripts were sequenced. Repertoires were generated with immunoSEQ multiplex PCR, while TCRdb's copy carries only in-frame clones and drops some. This sample carries about 250,000 clones, about 14% of them seen once, and the ten largest clones take around 0.03%. Specimen: naive CD4+ T cells from blood. All receptors come from a woman aged 40-49 years in good health.

This clone was counted only a few times. The J gene is TRBJ2-1, the V gene TRBV2, with a weak D call TRBD2 (5 bases). Trimming stripped 9 bases from V and 7 bases from J, with 16 bases between. The CDR3 consists of 13 residues. The germline V gene has CDR1 SNHLY and CDR2 FYNNEI. The CDR3, as DNA: TGTGCCAGAAAAAGGACTGGGGAGAATGAGCAGTTCTTC. This encodes CARKRTGENEQFF.

V usage is TRBV9 and J usage is TRBJ1-1, with a weak D call TRBD1 (5 bases). The V gene lost 6 bases and the J gene lost 2 bases, with 14 bases spanning the gap. From germline, CDR1 is SGDLS and CDR2 YYNGEE. This CDR3 spans 14 amino acids. The CDR3 sequence is CASTLDMINTEAFF. The CDR3 bases are TGTGCCAGCACCTTGGACATGATCAACACTGAAGCTTTCTTT.

The chain has TRBV5-1 and TRBJ2-1; the D is unclear. This CDR3 has 18 amino acids. From germline, CDR1 is SGHRS and CDR2 YFSETQ. V lost 6 bases to trimming and J lost 0 bases, with 22 bases between them. The CDR3 region has the DNA TGCGCCAGCACCCCCTTGGTTCGGGTGCCGAGCTCCTACAATGAGCAGTTCTTC. Encoded protein: CASTPLVRVPSSYNEQFF.

This clone was observed a handful of times. The chain uses TRBV10-2 and TRBJ2-3, with TRBD2 matching 9 bases. The junction had 0 bases not matched to a gene; V was cut back by 4 bases and J by 1 base. CDR3 length: 14 amino acids. Per germline, CDR1 WSHSY and CDR2 SAAADI. The CDR3 nucleotides read TGCGCCAGCAGTGTAGCGGGGGGCACAGATACGCAGTATTTT. It yields the protein CASSVAGGTDTQYF.

The chain joins TRBV5-1 to TRBJ2-6; a weak D match, TRBD1 (5 bases). Germline loops: CDR1 SGHRS, CDR2 YFSETQ. V lost 0 bases to trimming and J lost 0 bases, with 10 bases between them. This CDR3 region has 17 residues. CDR3 residues: CASSLGRAISGANVLTF. CDR3 DNA sequence: TGCGCCAGCAGCTTGGGCAGGGCCATCTCTGGGGCCAACGTCCTGACTTTC.

The CDR3, as DNA: TGCGCCAGCAGCTTGGTAACAGGGGGCTCCAAAAACATTCAGTACTTC. Translation gives CASSLVTGGSKNIQYF. The chain recombines TRBV5-1 with TRBJ2-4; 9 positions agree with TRBD1. V shed 0 bases and J 2 bases; nucleotides not matched to a gene: 3. The germline V gene encodes CDR1 SGHRS and CDR2 YFSETQ. This CDR3 is built from 16 residues.

The chain links TRBV5-1 to TRBJ2-1, with a possible D match to TRBD2 (6 bases). Germline V gives CDR1 SGHRS, CDR2 YFSETQ. The CDR3 extends over 15 amino acids. Trimming removed 0 bases at V and 2 bases at J, with 9 bases between. CDR3 residues: CASSLEAGTYNEQFF. CDR3 coding DNA: TGCGCCAGCAGCTTGGAGGCGGGGACCTACAATGAGCAGTTCTTC.

The chain is built from TRBV5-1 and TRBJ2-3, with 16 nucleotides matching TRBD2. Germline lookup yields CDR1 SGHRS and CDR2 YFSETQ. The V segment lost 3 bases and the J segment 0 bases; nucleotides outside the gene matches: 4. CDR3 size: 18 residues. The DNA of the CDR3 is TGCGCCAGCAGCTCGGGACTAGCGGGGGGGCAGAGCACAGATACGCAGTATTTT. Encoded protein: CASSSGLAGGQSTDTQYF.

This clone was seen a handful of times. This chain joins TRBV7-9 and TRBJ1-4; tentatively, D is TRBD1 (5 bases). CDR1 is SEHNR, CDR2 FQNEAQ, per germline (reference sequence). The CDR3 contains 13 residues. Trimming cost V 5 bases and J 8 bases, with 12 bases left between them. The CDR3: CASSPPGLEKLFF. Written as DNA, the CDR3 is TGTGCCAGCAGCCCCCCAGGGTTGGAAAAACTGTTTTTT.

V usage is TRBV11-2 and J usage is TRBJ2-3; D not resolved. Between the trimmed V and J ends, which lost 3 bases and 5 bases, there was a span of 12 bases. CDR1 and CDR2 from the germline V gene are SGHAT and FQNNGV. CDR3 length: 14 amino acids. The DNA for the CDR3 is TGTGCCAGCAGCTTCGGGTTTTTGGAAGATACGCAGTATTTT. Residues: CASSFGFLEDTQYF.

The chain carries TRBV29-1 and TRBJ1-2; D is perhaps TRBD1 (5 bases). Between the trimmed V and J ends, which lost 7 bases and 8 bases, there was a span of 14 bases. The CDR3 sequence is 11 residues long. Germline CDR1 reads SQVTM; CDR2 reads ANQGSEA. The DNA for the CDR3 is TGCAGCGCGCTAGGGGAGGGGGGCTACACCTTC. Amino acids: CSALGEGGYTF.